The 10 T cell receptor beta chains below were found in one sample sequenced in a study of cytomegalovirus exposure and HLA in healthy donors. Repertoires were generated with immunoSEQ multiplex PCR, while TCRdb's copy carries only in-frame clones and drops some. The sample records about 110,000 clones, around 85% being singletons. The sequencing sample was made of PBMCs. The receptors were gathered from a woman younger than 30 in good health and CMV-seronegative.

A single count supports this clone. The chain recombines TRBV6-6 with TRBJ1-2; perhaps TRBD1 as D (5 bases). V lost 4 bases and J 6 bases, leaving 15 bases between the germline ends. The CDR3 is 14 residues long. Germline values: CDR1 MNHNY, CDR2 SVGAGI (reference sequence). The CDR3 DNA sequence: TGTGCCAGCAGTTTACGGACCCTAGGGGATGGCTACACCTTC. Residues: CASSLRTLGDGYTF.

This clone was found a few times. The J gene is TRBJ1-6, the V gene TRBV5-1; 9 positions agree with TRBD1. The germline CDR1 and CDR2 sequences are SGHRS and YFSETQ. The V segment lost 7 bases and the J segment 14 bases; nucleotides outside the gene matches: 13. The CDR3 runs to 14 residues. This CDR3 is CASSQYGTGRSLHF. The CDR3 bases are TGCGCCAGCTCACAATACGGGACAGGGCGATCCCTCCACTTT. The complete variable domain, with remaining parts taken from reference TRBV5-1 and TRBJ1-6, reads KAGVTQTPRYLIKTRGQQVTLSCSPISGHRSVSWYQQTPGQGLQFLFEYFSETQRNKGNFPGRFSGRQFSNSRSEMNVSTLELGDSALYLCASSQYGTGRSLHFGNGTRLTVT.

V and J are TRBV9 and TRBJ2-2; no clear D gene. CDR1 is SGDLS, CDR2 YYNGEE, per germline. The CDR3 is 12 residues long. Trimming removed 4 bases from V and 7 bases from J, with 8 bases in between. CDR3 amino acids: CASSPMVGELFF. CDR3 coding DNA: TGTGCCAGCAGCCCTATGGTCGGGGAGCTGTTTTTT.

V gene TRBV4-1 combines with J gene TRBJ2-1; possibly TRBD1 for D (5 bases). CDR1 is MGHRA and CDR2 is YSYEKL in the germline V gene. Trimming removed 5 bases from V and 2 bases from J, with 10 bases in between. This CDR3 contains 14 residues. This chain's CDR3 is CASSSLGAYNEQFF. The DNA for the CDR3 is TGCGCCAGCAGCTCCCTAGGGGCCTACAATGAGCAGTTCTTC.

This clone was seen a single time. This chain uses TRBV7-2 with TRBJ2-7; 13 bases fit TRBD2. Losses at the gene ends were 4 bases for V and 6 bases for J; bases not matched to a gene: 6. This CDR3 comprises 15 residues. Germline V gene sequence: CDR1 SGHTA, CDR2 FQGNSA. The CDR3 reads CASSYTSGGAFEQYF. The CDR3 DNA reads TGTGCCAGCAGCTATACTAGCGGGGGGGCGTTCGAGCAGTACTTC.

The chain joins TRBV5-6 to TRBJ2-5, with a tentative D call TRBD2 (5 bases). Per germline, CDR1 SGHDT and CDR2 YYEEEE. This CDR3 comprises 14 residues. The germline V and J ends were trimmed by 1 base and 2 bases, with 9 bases remaining between them. CDR3 sequence: CASSLIGVQETQYF. The CDR3 DNA reads as TGTGCCAGCAGCTTGATCGGGGTACAAGAGACCCAGTACTTC.

The chain employs TRBV5-1 and TRBJ2-3; TRBD1 matches 7 bases. J was trimmed by 10 bases and V by 0 bases; bases with no gene match: 2. Per the germline V gene, CDR1 is SGHRS and CDR2 is YFSETQ. This CDR3 spans 12 amino acids. Here the CDR3 DNA reads TGCGCCAGCAGCTTGGGCGACAGGGCGCAGTATTTT. It translates to CASSLGDRAQYF.

The J gene is TRBJ2-6, the V gene TRBV9, with 8 positions matching TRBD1. The trim removed 7 bases at V and 3 bases at J, leaving 3 bases unmatched. Germline V gene sequence: CDR1 SGDLS, CDR2 YYNGEE. The CDR3 runs 14 residues. As DNA, the CDR3 is TGTGCCAGCTGGACAGGGAATGGGGCCAACGTCCTGACTTTC. This gives the protein CASWTGNGANVLTF. Full variable domain (rest looked up from reference TRBV9 and TRBJ2-6): DSGVTQTPKHLITATGQRVTLRCSPRSGDLSVYWYQQSLDQGLQFLIQYYNGEERAKGNILERFSAQQFPDLHSELNLSSLELGDSALYFCASWTGNGANVLTFGAGSRLTVL.

This chain uses TRBV29-1 with TRBJ2-5, with D perhaps matching TRBD2 (6 bases). V lost 1 base and J lost 1, with 16 bases in between. The CDR3 is 16 amino acids. Germline V gives CDR1 SQVTM, CDR2 ANQGSEA. CDR3 sequence: CSVEGGGVSGQETQYF. The DNA of the CDR3 is TGCAGCGTTGAAGGGGGAGGTGTCTCGGGCCAAGAGACCCAGTACTTC.

The chain combines TRBV6-4 with TRBJ1-1; no reliable D call. CDR1 MRHNA and CDR2 SNTAGT come from the germline V gene. The ends were cut back, 0 bases at V and 4 bases at J, with 21 bases in the middle. The CDR3 is made up of 18 amino acids. CDR3 nucleotide sequence: TGTGCCAGCAGTGACTCGACGGACGGGAAGGCCGAGGGCACTGAAGCTTTCTTT. The encoded protein is CASSDSTDGKAEGTEAFF.